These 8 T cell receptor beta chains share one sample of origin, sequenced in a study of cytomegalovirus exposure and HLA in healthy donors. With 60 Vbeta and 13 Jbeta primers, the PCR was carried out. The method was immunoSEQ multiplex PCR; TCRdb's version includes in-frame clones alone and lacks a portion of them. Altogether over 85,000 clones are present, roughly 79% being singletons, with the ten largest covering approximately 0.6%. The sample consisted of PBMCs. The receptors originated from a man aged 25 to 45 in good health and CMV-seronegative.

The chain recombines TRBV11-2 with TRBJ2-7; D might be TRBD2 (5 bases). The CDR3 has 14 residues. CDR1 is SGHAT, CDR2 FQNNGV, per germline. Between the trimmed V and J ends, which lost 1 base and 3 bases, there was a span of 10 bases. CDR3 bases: TGTGCCAGCAGCTTAGGGGTCGGGGACTACGAGCAGTACTTC. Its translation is CASSLGVGDYEQYF.

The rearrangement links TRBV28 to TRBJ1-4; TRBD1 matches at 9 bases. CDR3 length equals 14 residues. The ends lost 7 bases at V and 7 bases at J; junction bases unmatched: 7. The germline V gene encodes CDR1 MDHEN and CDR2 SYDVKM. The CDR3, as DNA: TGTGCCAGCATTAGAACAGGGGGCGGTGAAAAACTGTTTTTT. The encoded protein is CASIRTGGGEKLFF.

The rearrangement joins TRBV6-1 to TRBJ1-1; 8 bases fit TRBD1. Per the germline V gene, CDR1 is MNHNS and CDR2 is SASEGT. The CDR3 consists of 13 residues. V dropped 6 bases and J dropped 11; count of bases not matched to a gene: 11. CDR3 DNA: TGTGCCAGCAGAAATGGACAGGGAGGTGAGGCTTTCTTT. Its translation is CASRNGQGGEAFF.

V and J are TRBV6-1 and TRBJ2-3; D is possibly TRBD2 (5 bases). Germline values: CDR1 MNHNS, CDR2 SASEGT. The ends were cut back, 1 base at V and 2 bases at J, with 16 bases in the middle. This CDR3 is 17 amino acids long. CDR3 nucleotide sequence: TGTGCCAGCAGTGAAGTGGTGGCTAGCCATACCACAGATACGCAGTATTTT. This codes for CASSEVVASHTTDTQYF.

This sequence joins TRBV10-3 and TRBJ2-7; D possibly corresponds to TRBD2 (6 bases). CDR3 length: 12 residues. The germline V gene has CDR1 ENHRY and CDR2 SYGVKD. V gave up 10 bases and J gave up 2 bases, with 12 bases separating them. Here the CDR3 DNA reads TGTGCCACGCGGACTACTACCTACGAGCAGTACGTC. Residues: CATRTTTYEQYV.

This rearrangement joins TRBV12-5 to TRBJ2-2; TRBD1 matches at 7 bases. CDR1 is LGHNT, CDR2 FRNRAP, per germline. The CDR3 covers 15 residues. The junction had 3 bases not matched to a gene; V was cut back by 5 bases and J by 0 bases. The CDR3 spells CASGRDRANTGELFF. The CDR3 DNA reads TGTGCTAGTGGTCGGGACAGAGCGAACACCGGGGAGCTGTTTTTT. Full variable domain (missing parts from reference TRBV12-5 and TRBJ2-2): DARVTQTPRHKVTEMGQEVTMRCQPILGHNTVFWYRQTMMQGLELLAYFRNRAPLDDSGMPKDRFSAEMPDATLATLKIQPSEPRDSAVYFCASGRDRANTGELFFGEGSRLTVL.

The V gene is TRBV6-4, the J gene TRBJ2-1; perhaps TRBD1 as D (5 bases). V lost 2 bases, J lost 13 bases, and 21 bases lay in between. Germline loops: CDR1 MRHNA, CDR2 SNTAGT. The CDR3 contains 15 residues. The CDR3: CASSDTLRGRSHQFF. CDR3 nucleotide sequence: TGTGCCAGCAGTGACACCCTTAGGGGCAGGAGCCATCAGTTCTTC.

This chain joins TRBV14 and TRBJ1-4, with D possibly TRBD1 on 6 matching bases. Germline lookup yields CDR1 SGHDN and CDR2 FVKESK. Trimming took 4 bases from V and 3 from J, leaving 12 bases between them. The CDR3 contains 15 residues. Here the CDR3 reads CASSLRQAANEKLFF. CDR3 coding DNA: TGTGCCAGCAGCCTGCGACAGGCGGCTAATGAAAAACTGTTTTTT.